This entry is about one T cell receptor beta chain. This clone is categorized as large (0.1 to 1%). What antigen it recognizes has not been identified. The input lacks base qualities; no much larger clone sits a single base away. At diagnosis, tumor, uninvolved tumor-adjacent lung and peripheral blood were collected and then preserved as a mix of FFPE and fresh-frozen material. For TCR repertoire profiling, blood samples were analyzed as peripheral blood mononuclear cells. This specimen comes from a study of T cells in localized non-small cell lung cancer (dated by TCRdb to about 2020). Regarding the research as a whole: The study examined T cell repertoires in under 300 patients with early-stage NSCLC and compared tumors with uninvolved tumor-adjacent lungs. All 220 or so NSCLC patients in the cohort were treatment-naive and had localized lung tumors that were resected. NSCLC patients had a mean age of approximately 72 years, and 120 to 150 were male and more than 90 female.

The immunoSEQ Assay was used to sequence TCR beta CDR3 regions from DNA. As for the authors' bioinformatics: T cell density was computed as TCR beta template counts normalized to usable DNA estimated by amplifying housekeeping genes. Richness was estimated using the preseqR package, with extrapolation to 400,000 templates for PBMC samples and to 120,000 templates for tissue samples. Clonality was defined by subtracting Pielou's evenness from one. Tissue-enriched TCRs were identified by differential abundance testing using productive amino-acid clonotypes, minimum total count 5 and alpha 0.1. The Jaccard Index and the Morisita Overlap Index were used to measure how much the repertoires overlapped between compartments. TCR beta CDR3s were clustered by GLIPH together with public tetramer-defined viral CDR3s, and at least three viral sequences plus V-gene enrichment were required for viral motifs. TCRdb re-hosts the immuneACCESS table, in-frame sequences only. Its copies lack some clones; in the studies checked, an unresolved V gene accounts for under half of them, and the cause for the rest is not known. V and J calls and clone size follow that table, whereas D and trimming were derived from the DNA. This sample comprises 20,000 to 25,000 clones, approximately 91% of them detected only once. The ten largest account for 20% to 25% of the sample.

Broader findings and caveats from the paper: Uninvolved tumor-adjacent lung showed the highest T cell clonality, higher than tumor, which suggests more focused antigenic responses in the adjacent lung. Because the study design was exploratory, TCR variables were selected using unadjusted p-values without false-discovery rate correction. Because multi-region tumor sequencing was not done, intratumor heterogeneity could not be ruled out. Of the top 100 tumor clones, a median of approximately 60 were detected in paired uninvolved adjacent lung; around 27 were also among that lung's top 100. Longer overall survival was associated with higher blood T cell density, whereas shorter survival was associated with higher adjacent-lung clonality.

The germline V gene (reference sequence) specifies LNHDA as CDR1 and SQIVND as CDR2. The CDR3 starts with the cysteine, ends with the phenylalanine, and has 15 residues. This entry keeps only the CDR3 DNA: 45 bases, framed from base 1. V and J are trimmed by 3 bases and 6 bases, and the gene matches miss 8 bases of the junction. Sample: PBMCs, taken before any cancer treatment. The chain is encoded by TRBV19 joined to TRBJ2-1; TRBD2 fits 7 bases in the junction. This TCR came from a man aged 35 to 70 with stage II squamous cell lung carcinoma. The DNA sequence is TGTGCCAGTAGTATTTCGGGAGGCCACTCCAATGAGCAGTTCTTC. Its product reads: CASSISGGHSNEQFF.